Presented here are 5 T cell receptor beta chains from one specimen sequenced in a study of T-cell reconstitution after alpha-beta-depleted transplantation in children (TCRdb year 2016). Libraries were made using PCR. These reads were obtained on an Illumina HiSeq 2500. Molecular barcoding was employed in the preparation of TCR libraries, with unique molecular identifiers being used to normalize TCRbeta repertoire quantification. TCRdb took the public reads, trimmed them with fastp at Q25, ran MiXCR for clone calling and kept in-frame beta chains. Every distinct CDR3 protein forms one entry, paired with its most common genes and DNA. The sample table holds about 690,000 distinct CDR3 sequences, of which 15% to 20% were seen once. The ten largest clones take up approximately 1% of the sample. Source: PBMCs from the stem cell graft donor, taken from the stem cell graft. Receptor source: a human donor who donated a stem cell graft to a child with acute myeloid leukemia.

This chain joins TRBV7-9 and TRBJ2-7, with a tentative D call TRBD1 (5 bases). This CDR3 spans 14 amino acids. The germline V gene encodes CDR1 SEHNR and CDR2 FQNEAQ (reference sequence). Trimming removed 5 bases at V and 4 bases at J, with 15 bases between. This CDR3 is CASSQQVSPYEQYF. CDR3 in DNA: TGTGCCAGCAGCCAACAGGTATCTCCGTACGAGCAGTACTTC.

This clonotype came up many times. The chain has TRBV29-1 and TRBJ2-3; D gene ambiguous. Trimming took off 4 bases at V and 5 bases at J, with 4 bases between the two ends. Germline V lookup: CDR1 SQVTM, CDR2 ANQGSEA. CDR3 length: 10 residues. The CDR3 DNA reads TGCAGCGTTGGAGGAGATACGCAGTATTTT. Translation gives CSVGGDTQYF.

Only a few counts were recorded for this clonotype. The rearrangement uses TRBV29-1 and TRBJ2-7, with D possibly TRBD1 on 6 matching bases. Germline loops: CDR1 SQVTM, CDR2 ANQGSEA. CDR3 size: 16 residues. The V end was cut by 6 bases, the J end by 2 bases, with 23 bases between. CDR3 coding DNA: TGCAGCGTCGTTGGGCCCGACAGGCGAACCACCTACGAGCAGTACTTC. It specifies CSVVGPDRRTTYEQYF.

This clonotype came up many times. The chain employs TRBV29-1 and TRBJ2-7; 7 bases match TRBD1. The germline V gene encodes CDR1 SQVTM and CDR2 ANQGSEA. Trimming at V came to 0 bases and at J to 9 bases, leaving 2 bases not matched to a gene. CDR3 length: 11 amino acids. This CDR3 is CSVEDEGAQYF. The CDR3 DNA is TGCAGCGTTGAAGATGAGGGGGCGCAGTACTTC.

This clonotype has at least ten counts. In DNA, the CDR3 is TGCAGCACCGAGGACAGGGAAAACACAGATACGCAGTATTTT. Translating it yields CSTEDRENTDTQYF. V gene TRBV29-1 combines with J gene TRBJ2-3; TRBD1 aligns across 8 bases. Germline CDR1 is SQVTM and CDR2 is ANQGSEA. The CDR3 covers 14 residues. Trimming removed 8 bases from V and 2 bases from J; junction bases left unmatched: 9.